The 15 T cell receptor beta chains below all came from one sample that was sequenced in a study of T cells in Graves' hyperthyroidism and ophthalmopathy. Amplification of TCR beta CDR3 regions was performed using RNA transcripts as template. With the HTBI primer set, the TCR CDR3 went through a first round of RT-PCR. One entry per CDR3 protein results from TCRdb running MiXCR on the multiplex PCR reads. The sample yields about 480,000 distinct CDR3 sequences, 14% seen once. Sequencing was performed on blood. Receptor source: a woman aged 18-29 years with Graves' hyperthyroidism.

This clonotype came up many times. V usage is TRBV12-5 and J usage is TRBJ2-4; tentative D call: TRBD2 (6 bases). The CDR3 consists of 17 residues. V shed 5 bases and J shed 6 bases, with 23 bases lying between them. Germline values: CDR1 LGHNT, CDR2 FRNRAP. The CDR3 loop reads CASGIRDPGGSGNIQYF. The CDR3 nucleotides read TGTGCTAGTGGTATCCGGGACCCCGGGGGAAGTGGAAACATTCAGTACTTC.

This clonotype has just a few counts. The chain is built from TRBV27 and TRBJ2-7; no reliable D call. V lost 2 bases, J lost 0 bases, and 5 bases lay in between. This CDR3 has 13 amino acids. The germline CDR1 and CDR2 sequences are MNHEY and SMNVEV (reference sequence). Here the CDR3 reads CASSLTRSYEQYF. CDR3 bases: TGTGCCAGCAGTTTAACCCGCTCCTACGAGCAGTACTTC.

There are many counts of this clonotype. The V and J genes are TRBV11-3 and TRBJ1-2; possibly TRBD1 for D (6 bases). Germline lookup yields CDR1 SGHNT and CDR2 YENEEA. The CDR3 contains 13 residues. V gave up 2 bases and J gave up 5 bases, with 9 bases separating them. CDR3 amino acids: CASSLYREYGYTF. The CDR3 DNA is TGTGCCAGCAGCTTATACAGGGAATATGGCTACACCTTC.

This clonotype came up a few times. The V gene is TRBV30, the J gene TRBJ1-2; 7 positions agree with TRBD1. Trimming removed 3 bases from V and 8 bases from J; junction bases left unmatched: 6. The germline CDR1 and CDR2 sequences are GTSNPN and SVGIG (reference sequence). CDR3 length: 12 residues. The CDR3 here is CAWSGTGEGYTF. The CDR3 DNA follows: TGTGCCTGGAGCGGAACAGGGGAAGGCTACACCTTC. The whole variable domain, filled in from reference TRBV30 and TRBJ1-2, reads SQTIHQWPATLVQPVGSPLSLECTVEGTSNPNLYWYRQAAGRGLQLLFYSVGIGQISSEVPQNLSASRPQDRQFILSSKKLLLSDSGFYLCAWSGTGEGYTFGSGTRLTVV.

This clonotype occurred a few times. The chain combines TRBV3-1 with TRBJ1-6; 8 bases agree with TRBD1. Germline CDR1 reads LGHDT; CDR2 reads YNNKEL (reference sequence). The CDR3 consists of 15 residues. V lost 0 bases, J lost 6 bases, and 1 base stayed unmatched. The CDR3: CASSQEDRVNSPLHF. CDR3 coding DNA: TGTGCCAGCAGCCAAGAGGACAGGGTTAATTCACCCCTCCACTTT. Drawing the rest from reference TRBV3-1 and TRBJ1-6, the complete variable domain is DTAVSQTPKYLVTQMGNDKSIKCEQNLGHDTMYWYKQDSKKFLKIMFSYNNKELIINETVPNRFSPKSPDKAHLNLHINSLELGDSAVYFCASSQEDRVNSPLHFGNGTRLTVT.

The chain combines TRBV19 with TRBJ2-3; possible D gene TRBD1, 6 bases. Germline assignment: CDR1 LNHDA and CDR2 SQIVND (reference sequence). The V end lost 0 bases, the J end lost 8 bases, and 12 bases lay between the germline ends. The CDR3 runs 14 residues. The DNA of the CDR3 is TGTGCCAGTAGTATAGAGGGGGCGCGTGCTACGCAGTATTTT. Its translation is CASSIEGARATQYF.

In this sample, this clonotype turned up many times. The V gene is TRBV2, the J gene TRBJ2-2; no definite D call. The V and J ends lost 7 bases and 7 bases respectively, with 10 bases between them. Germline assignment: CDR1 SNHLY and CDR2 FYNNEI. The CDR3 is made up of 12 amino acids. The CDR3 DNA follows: TGTGCCAGCAACCCCCCCCGCGGGGAGCTGTTTTTT. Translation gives CASNPPRGELFF.

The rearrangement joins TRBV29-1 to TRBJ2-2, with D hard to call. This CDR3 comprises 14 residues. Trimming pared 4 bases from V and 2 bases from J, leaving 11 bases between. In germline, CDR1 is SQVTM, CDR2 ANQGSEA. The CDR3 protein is CSVVKTTNTGELFF. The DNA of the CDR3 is TGCAGCGTTGTTAAGACAACCAACACCGGGGAGCTGTTTTTT.

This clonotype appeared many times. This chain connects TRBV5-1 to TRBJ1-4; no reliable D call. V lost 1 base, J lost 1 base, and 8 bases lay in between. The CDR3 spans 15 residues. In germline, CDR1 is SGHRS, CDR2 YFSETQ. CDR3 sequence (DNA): TGCGCCAGCAGCTTGCAAGGAATAACTAATGAAAAACTGTTTTTT. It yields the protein CASSLQGITNEKLFF.

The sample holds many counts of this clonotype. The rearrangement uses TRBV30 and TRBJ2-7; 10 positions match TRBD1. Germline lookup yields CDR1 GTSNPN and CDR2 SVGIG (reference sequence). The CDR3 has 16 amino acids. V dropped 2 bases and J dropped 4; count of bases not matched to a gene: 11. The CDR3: CAWSLPGQGTLYEQYV. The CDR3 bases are TGTGCCTGGAGTCTTCCGGGACAGGGGACACTATACGAGCAGTACGTC.

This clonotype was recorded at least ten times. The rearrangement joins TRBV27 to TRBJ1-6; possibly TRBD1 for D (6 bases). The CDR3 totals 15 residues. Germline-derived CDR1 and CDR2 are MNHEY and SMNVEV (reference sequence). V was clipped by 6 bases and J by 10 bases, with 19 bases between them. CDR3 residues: CASSRGVRGESPLHF. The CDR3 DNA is TGTGCCAGCAGCCGAGGGGTCAGGGGTGAGTCACCCCTCCACTTT.

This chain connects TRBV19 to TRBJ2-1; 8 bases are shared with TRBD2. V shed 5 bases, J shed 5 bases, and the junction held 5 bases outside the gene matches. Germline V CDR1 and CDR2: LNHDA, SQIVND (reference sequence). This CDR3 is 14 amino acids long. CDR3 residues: CASSLGLVHNEQFF. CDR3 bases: TGTGCCAGTAGTTTGGGACTAGTTCACAATGAGCAGTTCTTC.

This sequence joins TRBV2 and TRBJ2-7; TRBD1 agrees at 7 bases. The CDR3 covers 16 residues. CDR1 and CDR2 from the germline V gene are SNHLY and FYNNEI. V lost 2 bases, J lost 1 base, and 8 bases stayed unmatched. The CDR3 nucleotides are TGTGCCAGCAGTGAAAGGCCCCGGGACAGTTCCTACGAGCAGTACTTC. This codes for CASSERPRDSSYEQYF. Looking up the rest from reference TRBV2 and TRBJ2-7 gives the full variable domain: EPEVTQTPSHQVTQMGQEVILRCVPISNHLYFYWYRQILGQKVEFLVSFYNNEISEKSEIFDDQFSVERPDGSNFTLKIRSTKLEDSAMYFCASSERPRDSSYEQYFGPGTRLTVT.

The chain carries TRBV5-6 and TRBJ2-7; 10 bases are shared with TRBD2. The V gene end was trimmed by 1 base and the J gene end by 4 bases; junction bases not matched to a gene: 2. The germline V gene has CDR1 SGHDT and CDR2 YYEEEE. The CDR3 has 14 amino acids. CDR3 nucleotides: TGTGCCAGCAGCTTGACGGGACTAGCGTACGAGCAGTACGTC. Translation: CASSLTGLAYEQYV.

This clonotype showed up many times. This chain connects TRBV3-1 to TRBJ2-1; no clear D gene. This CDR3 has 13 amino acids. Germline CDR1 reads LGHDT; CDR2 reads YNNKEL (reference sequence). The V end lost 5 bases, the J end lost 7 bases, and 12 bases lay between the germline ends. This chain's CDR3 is CASSSRRLNEQFF. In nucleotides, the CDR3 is TGTGCCAGCAGCTCCCGCAGGCTGAATGAGCAGTTCTTC.